One and the same sample provided the 27 T cell receptor beta chains below, sequenced in a study of T cells in tuberculosis. TCRdb's table, derived via immunoSEQ multiplex PCR, lists solely in-frame clones and lacks some. The repertoire consists of about 37,000 clones, with around 93% occurring once and the leading ten covering about an eighth. The sample consisted of PBMCs. The receptors here all came from a donor aged 10-29 years with latent tuberculosis or without tuberculosis infection. Some clones in this sample may be carry-over from other donors' samples.

This chain links TRBV28 with TRBJ1-2, with D tentatively TRBD1 (6 bases). The V end lost 7 bases, the J end lost 4 bases, and 13 bases lay between the germline ends. Germline V lookup: CDR1 MDHEN, CDR2 SYDVKM. The CDR3 loop spans 13 amino acids. The DNA for the CDR3 is TGTGCCAGCACCCTGGGGGCAATCTATGGCTACACCTTC. Translation gives CASTLGAIYGYTF.

The CDR3 protein is CASSRGLNTEAFF. CDR3 bases: TGTGCCAGCAGCAGGGGGCTGAACACTGAAGCTTTCTTT. This chain links TRBV6-5 with TRBJ1-1; 8 bases align to TRBD1. Germline V gene sequence: CDR1 MNHEY, CDR2 SVGAGI. The CDR3 loop spans 13 amino acids. J lost 0 bases, V lost 6 bases, and 0 bases had no gene match.

The chain links TRBV7-2 to TRBJ1-1, with D maybe TRBD1 (6 bases). Germline-derived CDR1 and CDR2 are SGHTA and FQGNSA. The CDR3 loop spans 14 amino acids. V was trimmed by 5 bases and J by 2 bases, leaving 12 bases between them. CDR3 sequence reads: CASSLGQINTEAFF. The CDR3 DNA sequence: TGTGCCAGCAGCCTCGGACAGATAAACACTGAAGCTTTCTTT. Filled out from reference TRBV7-2 and TRBJ1-1, the complete variable domain reads GAGVSQSPSNKVTEKGKDVELRCDPISGHTALYWYRQSLGQGLEFLIYFQGNSAPDKSGLPSDRFSAERTGGSVSTLTIQRTQQEDSAVYLCASSLGQINTEAFFGQGTRLTVV.

V is TRBV10-3 and J is TRBJ2-3; 10 bases are a match to TRBD2. Germline V gene lookup returns CDR1 ENHRY and CDR2 SYGVKD. The V gene end was trimmed by 0 bases and the J gene end by 6 bases; junction bases not matched to a gene: 9. CDR3 length equals 17 residues. The CDR3 DNA reads as TGTGCCATCAGTGAGTCGATAGCGGGGGGTTTATCTGATACGCAGTATTTT. It is translated as CAISESIAGGLSDTQYF.

The chain has TRBV2 and TRBJ1-5; a possible D gene is TRBD1 (6 bases). Trimming removed 0 bases from V and 6 bases from J, with 12 bases in between. In germline, CDR1 is SNHLY, CDR2 FYNNEI. The CDR3 loop spans 15 amino acids. CDR3 nucleotide sequence: TGTGCCAGCAGTGAAGCGCTTAGGGGGGGTCAGCCCCAGCATTTT. Translating it yields CASSEALRGGQPQHF.

The J gene is TRBJ1-1, the V gene TRBV4-3, with D perhaps matching TRBD1 (6 bases). This CDR3 contains 15 residues. The V gene's germline CDR1 is LGHNA and CDR2 YSLEER. The V end was cut by 4 bases, the J end by 5 bases, with 17 bases between. The CDR3 region has the DNA TGCGCCAGCAGCCGCGCAACAGGGTCGGGAACTGAAGCTTTCTTT. It codes for CASSRATGSGTEAFF.

This clone was detected only once. The V gene is TRBV7-8, the J gene TRBJ2-3, with 11 bases aligning to TRBD2. The CDR3 has 22 residues. J lost 2 bases, V lost 1 base, and 20 bases had no gene match. Per the germline V gene, CDR1 is SGHVS and CDR2 is FQNEAQ. CDR3 DNA sequence: TGTGCCAGCAGCTTAGTAAGGTACCGCGGGACTAGCGGTACTTTGAACACAGATACGCAGTATTTT. This codes for CASSLVRYRGTSGTLNTDTQYF.

In its sample, this clone was seen once. This chain connects TRBV5-4 to TRBJ2-1, with 9 positions matching TRBD2. Germline trimming cut 3 bases from V and 2 bases from J; bases unmatched to any gene: 6. Germline V gives CDR1 SGHNT, CDR2 YYREEE (reference sequence). The CDR3 is 16 residues long. CDR3 residues: CASSSGLAVAYNEQFF. Written as DNA, the CDR3 is TGTGCCAGCAGCTCGGGACTAGCTGTAGCCTACAATGAGCAGTTCTTC.

The CDR3 nucleotides read TGTGCCAGCAGCCCAAAGGAGGGGATCGAGACCCAGTACTTC. It encodes CASSPKEGIETQYF. The rearrangement links TRBV7-2 to TRBJ2-5; possibly TRBD2 for D (6 bases). This CDR3 contains 14 residues. Germline V lookup: CDR1 SGHTA, CDR2 FQGNSA. V was pared by 5 bases and J by 5 bases, with 15 bases between.

The V and J genes are TRBV27 and TRBJ2-6; 7 bases are a match to TRBD2. This CDR3 has 15 residues. Unmatched junction bases numbered 6, after V lost 6 bases and J lost 4 bases. In germline, CDR1 is MNHEY, CDR2 SMNVEV (reference sequence). CDR3 nucleotides: TGTGCCAGCAGCTTCGGGGGGTCCGGGGCCAACGTCCTGACTTTC. Amino acids: CASSFGGSGANVLTF.

The CDR3 loop is CASSTRGASGLTNEKLFF. In DNA form, the CDR3 reads TGTGCCAGCAGCACCCGAGGCGCCTCAGGGTTAACTAATGAAAAACTGTTTTTT. The chain uses TRBV11-2 and TRBJ1-4; TRBD1 might be the D (5 bases). Germline CDR1 is SGHAT and CDR2 is FQNNGV. V was shortened by 5 bases and J by 1 base, with 20 bases between the two germline ends. The CDR3 is 18 residues long. The full variable domain, in which reference TRBV11-2 and TRBJ1-4 provide the parts outside the CDR3, is EAGVAQSPRYKIIEKRQSVAFWCNPISGHATLYWYQQILGQGPKLLIQFQNNGVVDDSQLPKDRFSAERLKGVDSTLKIQPAKLEDSAVYLCASSTRGASGLTNEKLFFGSGTQLSVL.

The J gene is TRBJ1-4, the V gene TRBV19, with D unclear. The V and J ends lost 1 base and 8 bases respectively, with 14 bases between them. The CDR3 sequence is 15 residues long. Germline V gene data show CDR1 as LNHDA and CDR2 as SQIVND (reference sequence). The chain's CDR3 is CASSIGGHPPEKLFF. For the CDR3, the DNA is TGTGCCAGTAGTATAGGAGGGCACCCGCCGGAAAAACTGTTTTTT.

This chain links TRBV4-3 with TRBJ1-2; possible D gene TRBD1, 6 bases. Germline V gene data show CDR1 as LGHNA and CDR2 as YSLEER. Trimming pared 4 bases from V and 3 bases from J, leaving 18 bases between. The CDR3 has 16 amino acids. CDR3 sequence (DNA): TGCGCCAGCAGCCGACGTAGTGTAGCAGGGGACTATGGCTACACCTTC. Amino acids: CASSRRSVAGDYGYTF.

The chain recombines TRBV5-6 with TRBJ2-3; 11 positions agree with TRBD2. The J segment lost 5 bases and the V segment lost 0 bases, leaving 14 bases of the junction unmatched. The CDR3 is 19 residues long. Germline loops: CDR1 SGHDT, CDR2 YYEEEE. The chain's CDR3 is CASSLGITSGGTGRDTQYF. The CDR3 nucleotides are TGTGCCAGCAGCTTGGGGATCACTAGCGGGGGCACCGGGAGAGATACGCAGTATTTT.

The gene calls are TRBV30 and TRBJ1-3; no clear D gene. This CDR3 has 14 amino acids. CDR1 is GTSNPN, CDR2 SVGIG, per germline (reference sequence). Trimming cost V 1 base and J 2 bases, with 9 bases left between them. The CDR3 DNA sequence: TGTGCCTGGAGTGGGAAGGAGGCTGGAAACACCATATATTTT. This translates into CAWSGKEAGNTIYF.

The CDR3 is CASSQASGGVYEQYF. DNA for the CDR3: TGTGCCAGCAGCCAGGCTAGCGGGGGGGTCTACGAGCAGTACTTC. The chain uses TRBV11-2 and TRBJ2-7, with 12 nucleotides matching TRBD2. V was pared by 5 bases and J by 3 bases, with 5 bases of the junction left unmatched. Germline values: CDR1 SGHAT, CDR2 FQNNGV. The CDR3 consists of 15 residues.

This chain links TRBV19 with TRBJ1-5; the D is unclear. The CDR3 runs 15 residues. The V end was cut by 5 bases, the J end by 0 bases, with 11 bases between. Germline V lookup: CDR1 LNHDA, CDR2 SQIVND (reference sequence). CDR3 sequence reads: CASSWAGYSNQPQHF. CDR3 nucleotides: TGTGCCAGTAGTTGGGCAGGTTATAGCAATCAGCCCCAGCATTTT.

In its sample, this clone was seen once. The chain uses TRBV9 and TRBJ1-4, with a tentative D call TRBD1 (6 bases). This CDR3 has 16 amino acids. The germline V and J ends were trimmed by 4 bases and 10 bases, with 23 bases remaining between them. CDR1 and CDR2 from the germline V gene are SGDLS and YYNGEE. The CDR3 region is CASSSTGTSAFRKLFF. In DNA form, the CDR3 reads TGTGCCAGCAGCTCCACCGGGACATCAGCGTTCAGAAAACTGTTTTTT.

J is TRBJ1-1 and V is TRBV18; TRBD1 aligns across 11 bases. V shed 3 bases and J 0 bases; nucleotides not matched to a gene: 3. The CDR3 is 16 residues long. Germline CDR1 and CDR2: KGHSH and LQKENI. The CDR3 region has the DNA TGTGCCAGCTCACCGAGGACAGGGGGCGTGAACACTGAAGCTTTCTTT. Amino acids: CASSPRTGGVNTEAFF.

The gene calls are TRBV7-9 and TRBJ1-2; D unclear. Germline V gives CDR1 SEHNR, CDR2 FQNEAQ (reference sequence). V was trimmed by 5 bases and J by 8 bases, leaving 21 bases between them. The CDR3 covers 15 residues. The CDR3 DNA sequence: TGTGCCAGCAGCCCACTTAGGAGGGCGAAGGTCGGCTACACCTTC. It yields the protein CASSPLRRAKVGYTF.

The rearrangement links TRBV29-1 to TRBJ2-1; 11 bases align to TRBD2. CDR3 length: 15 residues. Germline CDR1 is SQVTM and CDR2 is ANQGSEA. The J segment lost 8 bases and the V segment lost 2 bases, leaving 8 bases of the junction unmatched. Here the CDR3 reads CSVENLSGGVDEQFF. The CDR3 coding sequence is TGCAGCGTTGAAAACCTTAGCGGGGGGGTAGATGAGCAGTTCTTC.

The V call is TRBV2, the J call TRBJ2-2; 10 nucleotides line up with TRBD2. The trim removed 3 bases at V and 7 bases at J, leaving 8 bases unmatched. CDR1 is SNHLY, CDR2 FYNNEI, per germline. The CDR3 consists of 16 residues. The CDR3 bases are TGTGCCAGCAGTGAGGAAGCGGGGGGGCCCGGCGGGGAGCTGTTTTTT. Its translation is CASSEEAGGPGGELFF.

This chain uses TRBV12-5 with TRBJ2-1; D might be TRBD1 (5 bases). The length of the CDR3 is 14 residues. Germline V CDR1 and CDR2: LGHNT, FRNRAP. Trimming shortened V by 0 bases and J by 6 bases, and 9 bases separated the two germline ends. CDR3 sequence reads: CASGLVGAGNEQFF. CDR3 DNA sequence: TGTGCTAGTGGTTTGGTAGGGGCCGGCAATGAGCAGTTCTTC. The full variable domain, completed using reference TRBV12-5 and TRBJ2-1, is DARVTQTPRHKVTEMGQEVTMRCQPILGHNTVFWYRQTMMQGLELLAYFRNRAPLDDSGMPKDRFSAEMPDATLATLKIQPSEPRDSAVYFCASGLVGAGNEQFFGPGTRLTVL.

This chain joins TRBV9 and TRBJ1-6; TRBD1 might be the D (6 bases). The CDR3 spans 13 residues. Germline CDR1 reads SGDLS; CDR2 reads YYNGEE. V was clipped by 3 bases and J by 7 bases, with 8 bases between them. The CDR3 DNA sequence: TGTGCCAGCAGCGGAGGACAGAATTCACCCCTCCACTTT. It translates to CASSGGQNSPLHF.

In its sample, this clone was seen once. J is TRBJ1-5 and V is TRBV4-1; TRBD1 agrees at 8 bases. The junction had 8 bases not matched to a gene; V was cut back by 4 bases and J by 3 bases. The germline gives CDR1 MGHRA, CDR2 YSYEKL. This CDR3 has 16 residues. The CDR3 protein is CASSPLSDRVNQPQHF. CDR3 in DNA: TGCGCCAGCAGCCCCCTGTCGGACAGGGTCAATCAGCCCCAGCATTTT.

J is TRBJ1-6 and V is TRBV7-2, with 7 positions matching TRBD1. V lost 5 bases, J lost 3 bases, and 4 bases stayed unmatched. CDR3 length equals 15 residues. The V gene's germline CDR1 is SGHTA and CDR2 FQGNSA. CDR3 nucleotide sequence: TGTGCCAGCAGCGTCCGACAGGGCTATAATTCACCCCTCCACTTT. Translated, it gives CASSVRQGYNSPLHF.

The chain combines TRBV7-2 with TRBJ1-5; D unclear. The CDR3 runs 15 residues. Deletions cut 1 base from V and 4 bases from J, with 11 bases between. Germline assignment: CDR1 SGHTA and CDR2 FQGNSA. As DNA, the CDR3 is TGTGCCAGCAGCTTAGTTCGGGATCCTAATCAGCCCCAGCATTTT. Its translation: CASSLVRDPNQPQHF.